This is a list of T cell receptor beta chains from one sample in a study of tumor-infiltrating lymphocytes in oesophageal squamous cell carcinoma. TCRdb fed the PCR reads into MiXCR, producing one record per CDR3 protein. The table lists around 3,700 distinct CDR3 sequences, about 14% of them singletons. Specimen: esophageal tumor tissue. The source of these receptors is a male donor with esophageal squamous cell carcinoma. Each CDR3 is given without its conserved first and last residue. Each record gives: D gene, V gene, CDR3 protein. A D gene is named only where the DNA matches it firmly.

. TRBV7-9 ASRPAVAEAF
TRBD2 TRBV5-4 ASSPQAGNEQF
. TRBV7-8 ASSLRALETYNEQF
. TRBV19 ASSIPLAGGEQF
. TRBV18 ASSPPSAPYGYT
. TRBV5-1 ASSLGGVDTQY
TRBD1 TRBV5-1 ASRDEQGAGEKLF
. TRBV6-6 ASSYDNSGANVLT
. TRBV5-1 ASSLAGAWETQY
. TRBV18 ASSSREETQY
. TRBV27 ASSFYDSPLH
. TRBV7-3 ASSGGASLSEQF
TRBD1 TRBV5-8 ASSPWTGGAYEQY
. TRBV6-1 ASTTLVTSDFGYT
. TRBV15 ATSRDQVPNTEAF
. TRBV12-3/TRBV12-4 ASRVRGPGFEKLF
. TRBV20-1 SARDPSYSYYEQY
. TRBV7-9 ASSPQVGGDGYT
TRBD1 TRBV5-1 ASSLSGQGEGGQY
TRBD1 TRBV12-3/TRBV12-4 ASSPWTGGYGYT
. TRBV4-2 ASSQGFSLGPTRSYT
. TRBV7-8 ASSESSYNSPLH
. TRBV7-2 ASSLGPPSYNEQY
TRBD1 TRBV6-4 ASSDLTGGFGNTIY
. TRBV5-5 ASSLAYFNYGYT
. TRBV6-1 ASRDRTYEQY
. TRBV7-7 ASSPRVGTQY
TRBD1 TRBV6-1 ASSQTTGQGEEQY
. TRBV7-3 ASSRKGASSGANVLT
. TRBV5-6 ASSEGLSYNSPLH
. TRBV11-1 ASSHPGPSNTEAF
TRBD2 TRBV5-5 ASSAPSGGAINEQF
. TRBV5-4 ASSLGGGARETQY
TRBD1 TRBV19 ASSMVTGWYTGELF
. TRBV10-2 ASRTDPSPLH
TRBD1 TRBV19 ASSISTGGTEAF
. TRBV6-1 ASRSPRMWAYEQY
. TRBV5-4 ASSSRQGGYEQY
. TRBV6-1 ASSTGLGETQY
. TRBV28 ASRDSNQPQH
. TRBV7-8 ASSQHSQGGTQY
. TRBV5-4 ASSFDGQANQPQH
TRBD1 TRBV18 ASSPGTGRSGNTIY
. TRBV25-1 ASSDRNNQPQH
. TRBV6-1 ASRNSFRGDNSPLH
. TRBV7-2 ASSLYQGAQY
TRBD1 TRBV7-8 ASSSGTGDSPLH
. TRBV7-2 ASSRGALETYNEQF
. TRBV11-2 ASSFGSASYEQY
. TRBV5-6 ASSLKLSSFSTDTQC
. TRBV19 ASSWRYEQY
. TRBV5-6 ASSGLGGAFSYEQY